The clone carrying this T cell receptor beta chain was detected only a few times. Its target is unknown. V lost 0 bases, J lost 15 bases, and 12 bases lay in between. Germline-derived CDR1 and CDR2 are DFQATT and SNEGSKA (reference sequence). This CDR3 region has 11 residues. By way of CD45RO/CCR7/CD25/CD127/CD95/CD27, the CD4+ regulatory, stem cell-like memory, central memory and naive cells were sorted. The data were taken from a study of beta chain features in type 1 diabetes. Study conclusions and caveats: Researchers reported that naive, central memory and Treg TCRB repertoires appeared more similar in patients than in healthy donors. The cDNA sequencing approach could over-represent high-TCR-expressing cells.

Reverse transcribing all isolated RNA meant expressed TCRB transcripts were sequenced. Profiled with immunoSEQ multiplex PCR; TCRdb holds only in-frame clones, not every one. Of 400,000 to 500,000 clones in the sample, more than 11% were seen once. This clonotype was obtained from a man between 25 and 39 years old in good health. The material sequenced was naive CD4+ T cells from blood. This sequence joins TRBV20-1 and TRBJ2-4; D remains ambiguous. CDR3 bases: TGCAGTGCTAGAGACCCGGGTTTGACGTACTTC. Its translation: CSARDPGLTYF.